A single sample gave rise to the 6 T cell receptor beta chains below, sequenced in a study of molecular identifiers for immune sequencing clone quantification. A single record per CDR3 protein comes from TCRdb applying MiXCR to the PCR reads. The sample lists a few hundred thousand distinct CDR3 sequences, around 21% occurring once. Source material: naive CD8+ T cells from blood, with Jurkat cell RNA spiked in. This sample's subset: FACS-sorted CD8+CD4-CCR7+CD45RA+ naive T cells. The receptor source for this set is a human donor in good health. Some libraries in this study had Jurkat cell RNA spiked in.

The table lists this clonotype with many counts. V is TRBV6-2 or TRBV6-3 and J is TRBJ2-4; D not certain. CDR1 MNHEY and CDR2 SVGEGT come from the germline V gene. V was cut by 5 bases and J by 8 bases, with 16 bases left in between. CDR3 length equals 14 residues. Here the CDR3 reads CASSPTPGFYIQYF. CDR3 DNA sequence: TGTGCCAGCAGTCCTACTCCGGGTTTCTACATTCAGTACTTC.

The V gene is TRBV2, the J gene TRBJ1-5; no reliable D call. Trimming removed 1 base at V and 0 bases at J, with 4 bases between. Germline CDR1 and CDR2: SNHLY and FYNNEI. This CDR3 contains 14 residues. The CDR3 nucleotides read TGTGCCAGCAGTGAAGAGGATAGCAATCAGCCCCAGCATTTT. This encodes CASSEEDSNQPQHF.

The V gene is TRBV5-4, the J gene TRBJ2-3, with TRBD2 matching 13 bases. Germline CDR1 SGHNT, CDR2 YYREEE (reference sequence). The CDR3 contains 16 residues. Unmatched junction bases numbered 4, after V lost 4 bases and J lost 2 bases. This chain's CDR3 is CASSPTSGGPTDTQYF. CDR3 DNA sequence: TGTGCCAGCAGCCCGACTAGCGGGGGGCCCACAGATACGCAGTATTTT. Drawing the rest from reference TRBV5-4 and TRBJ2-3, the complete variable domain is ETGVTQSPTHLIKTRGQQVTLRCSSQSGHNTVSWYQQALGQGPQFIFQYYREEENGRGNFPPRFSGLQFPNYSSELNVNALELDDSALYLCASSPTSGGPTDTQYFGPGTRLTVL.

This clonotype was observed many times. The rearrangement links TRBV29-1 to TRBJ1-1, with D possibly matching TRBD1 (6 bases). The CDR3 contains 14 residues. CDR1 is SQVTM, CDR2 ANQGSEA, per germline. V lost 7 bases and J 3 bases, leaving 18 bases between the germline ends. Written as DNA, the CDR3 is TGCAGCGCTTTGGGGCAGGGGAGGTACACTGAAGCTTTCTTT. Its protein product is CSALGQGRYTEAFF.

The chain combines TRBV21-1 with TRBJ2-3; the listed D gene, TRBD1, was not tested against the DNA. TRBV21-1 is noted as a pseudogene. The CDR3 has 16 amino acids. The CDR3, as DNA: TGTGCCAGCAGTATCGGGACCGAAACTAGCACAGATACGCAGTATTTT. This sequence encodes CASSIGTETSTDTQYF.

This clonotype has a count of ten or more. The V call is TRBV29-1, the J call TRBJ2-5; weak D call: TRBD2 (6 bases). Germline-derived CDR1 and CDR2 are SQVTM and ANQGSEA. The V gene lost 4 bases and the J gene lost 2 bases, with 14 bases spanning the gap. The length of the CDR3 is 14 residues. CDR3 sequence: CSVGALAIQETQYF. The CDR3 DNA reads as TGCAGCGTTGGTGCGCTAGCGATTCAAGAGACCCAGTACTTC.